This T cell receptor beta chain is drawn from a study of blood T cell repertoires in COVID-19. Whole-study context: Donors in the United States, Italy and Spain gave samples during acute or convalescent COVID-19. T cells, B-cell-depleted T cells, or PBMCs supplied cDNA or gDNA.

In the original processing: Using reference gene primer amplification, nucleated cell counts were estimated. Produced via immunoSEQ multiplex PCR; TCRdb's table is partial and in-frame only. The V and J calls and clone size are taken from that table; D and trimming were inferred from the DNA. The sample lists 55,000 to 70,000 clones; about 81% were seen once. The CDR3 runs to 15 residues. CDR1 is SGHRS, CDR2 YFSETQ, per germline. Trimming removed 4 bases from V and 5 bases from J; junction bases left unmatched: 3. This chain links TRBV5-1 with TRBJ2-2; 12 bases map to TRBD2. The receptor's source is a man aged 80 or over with acute or convalescent COVID-19. The sequencing sample was made of peripheral blood. The CDR3 reads CASSRLAGETGELFF. The CDR3 DNA follows: TGCGCCAGCAGCCGACTAGCGGGAGAGACCGGGGAGCTGTTTTTT.